This TCR beta chain came from a study of T cell responses to AZD1222 COVID-19 vaccine (dated by TCRdb to the early 2020s). About the investigation overall: AZD1222 recipients with second doses at about 4 weeks or about 12 weeks were pooled, because spike-specific TCR depth and breadth did not differ between schedules. Trial participants were enrolled into age subgroups of 18-55, 56-69 and 70-plus years, which contained roughly 150, 30 and 60 TCR-sequenced participants, respectively. A total of over 230 trial participants underwent TCR sequencing, of whom 200 to 220 had received two doses of AZD1222 and about 25 had received two doses of the MenACWY control vaccine. Overall results and qualifications from the work: Because no samples from the day 14 peak response were available, repertoires could be characterized only after the peak T cell response. Reportedly, almost half of the unique spike-specific TCRs recognized epitopes lying outside the regions that are mutated in the B.1.351 and B.1.1.7 variants. In the small 56-69-year group, the increase in depth fell short of significance, most likely because of low power. CD4 TCRs associated with the vaccine covered the entire spike protein, and the dominant responses were in regions 160-218 and 743-854. Participants were mostly white British, with more females than males. The authors suggested clonal diversity may have been underestimated. Conclusions about previously exposed vaccinees were limited because only six AZD1222 recipients were SARS-CoV-2 seropositive at baseline. Spike-specific TCR breadth and depth rose significantly after two AZD1222 doses compared with day 0 and with MenACWY recipients.

Trimming removed 2 bases from V and 13 bases from J, leaving 11 bases between the germline ends. The CDR3 runs 12 amino acids, cysteine and phenylalanine included. Here the CDR3 DNA is all that survives: 36 bases in frame from base 1. Turning to this clone: No cognate antigen has been identified for it. There are no base qualities to consult, and no much larger clone falls within one base.

The sample's time point, from its label and the paper: baseline before first vaccination. Vaccinee samples came from UK trials COV001 and COV002, including a single-blind randomized controlled phase 2/3 trial of AZD1222 (ChAdOx1 nCoV-19) in healthy adults. For TCRbeta chain sequencing, PBMC samples from trial participants were taken at day 0 and at day 28 after the second dose. The CDR3 regions of human TCRbeta chains were analyzed by immunosequencing. The paper's data handling went like this. Repertoire TCRs were checked for matches against a reference library of SARS-CoV-2-specific TCRs that had been generated using the MIRA antigen-specificity platform. Breadth meant the fraction of unique TCRs that were SARS-CoV-2-associated, whereas depth meant the fraction of total T cells that were SARS-CoV-2-associated. Using the MIRA data, each spike-specific TCR was assigned both to the spike region to which the TCR was reactive and to a CD4 or CD8 class. Log10-transformed breadth and depth values were compared by one-way ANOVA with Sidak's multiple comparisons tests. TCRdb provides this immuneACCESS table in a form limited to in-frame rearrangements. Some clones are lacking; in checked studies, under half of them reflect an unresolved V gene, and why the rest are absent is not known. The V and J calls and clone size are taken from that table; D and trimming were inferred from the DNA. The sample includes about 120,000 clones, with 89% observed a single time. The top ten clonotypes cover approximately 4.8% of the sample.

The rearrangement combines TRBV12-3 or TRBV12-4 with TRBJ1-4; the D gene is perhaps TRBD1, on 5 matching bases. This specimen was peripheral blood, taken on day 0 of AZD1222 vaccination. The source of this sequence is an adult in good health. The CDR3 sequence is CASSLSGQGLFF. At the DNA level, the sequence is TGTGCCAGCAGTTTATCGGGGCAGGGACTGTTTTTT.